These T cell receptor beta chains were read from a single sample in a study of type 1 regulatory T cells. TCRdb redid the calling of the reads with MiXCR, one entry per CDR3 protein. The data hold tens of thousands of distinct CDR3 sequences, with around 21% observed a single time. Which antigens these TCRs recognize remains unknown. Sample: cultured type 1 regulatory T (Tr1) cells, either the whole culture or a sorted fraction (not recorded which). Receptor source: a human donor in good health. The CDR3 runs from the conserved cysteine through the conserved F or W. Each record gives: D gene, J gene, V gene, clone size, CDR3 DNA, CDR3 protein. D genes are given only for firm matches. Rows give clone size only sometimes, using once, few, many, or a class for an expanded clone.

>.|TRBJ2-7|TRBV20-1|few
TGCAGTGCTAGAGCACTAGTGGTTGGCTACGAGCAGTACTTC
CSARALVVGYEQYF
>.|TRBJ2-1|TRBV5-1|.
TGCGCCAGCAGCCCGCAGGGAGGACCCTACAATGAGCAGTTCTTC
CASSPQGGPYNEQFF
>.|TRBJ2-2|TRBV6-1|.
TGTGCCAGCAGTGAGTACTACTACACCGGGGAGCTGTTTTTT
CASSEYYYTGELFF
>.|TRBJ2-7|TRBV6-1|.
TGTGCCAGCAGTGATAATTTCTACTCCTACGAGCAGTACTTC
CASSDNFYSYEQYF
>.|TRBJ2-7|TRBV20-1|many
TGCAGTGCTCTGAGACTGGAGACCTACGAGCAGTACTTC
CSALRLETYEQYF
>.|TRBJ2-1|TRBV3-1|many
TGTGCCAGCAGCCACCTCGCGCGACGGGATGAGCAGTTCTTC
CASSHLARRDEQFF
>TRBD1|TRBJ1-4|TRBV5-1|.
TGCGCCAGCAGCTTCGGGACAGGTCCTAAACTGTTTTTT
CASSFGTGPKLFF
>TRBD2|TRBJ2-1|TRBV6-5|few
TGTGCCAGCAGTCCGATCTTTCTAGCGGGATTCCCCAATGAGCAGTTCTTC
CASSPIFLAGFPNEQFF
>.|TRBJ1-1|TRBV30|.
TGTGCCTGGAATAAGAACACTGAAGCTTTCTTT
CAWNKNTEAFF
>TRBD2|TRBJ2-1|TRBV20-1|many
TGCAGTGGCCTCGGGGGCGGGAGGTACAATGAGCAGTTCTTC
CSGLGGGRYNEQFF
>.|TRBJ2-2|TRBV7-3|few
TGTGCCAGCAGCTCGGGGACCGTCACCGGGGAGCTGTTTTTT
CASSSGTVTGELFF
>.|TRBJ1-6|TRBV5-1|many
TGCGCCAGCAGCTTGACACTAATGCACGATTCACCCCTCCACTTT
CASSLTLMHDSPLHF
>.|TRBJ1-4|TRBV9|.
TGTGCCAGCAGCGTAGAAGGGCTAGCTAATGAAAAACTGTTTTTT
CASSVEGLANEKLFF
>.|TRBJ1-3|TRBV29-1|many
TGCAGCGTAGTGACTCCCGGAAACACCATATATTTT
CSVVTPGNTIYF
>TRBD2|TRBJ2-7|TRBV18|.
TGTGCCAGCTCACTAGGTGCGGGAGGGCCCTACGAGCAGTACTTC
CASSLGAGGPYEQYF
>.|TRBJ2-7|TRBV5-1|few
TGCGCCAGCAGCTCTAAAGGGGCCCCGACGCAGTACTTC
CASSSKGAPTQYF
>.|TRBJ1-6|TRBV6-2/TRBV6-3|.
TGTGCCAGCAGTACAACGAAGCCCAGCTCCTATAATTCACCCCTCCACTTT
CASSTTKPSSYNSPLHF
>.|TRBJ2-3|TRBV6-1|.
TGTGCCAGCGTGTTCGGGGGCACAGATACGCAGTATTTT
CASVFGGTDTQYF
>.|TRBJ2-7|TRBV6-5|many
TGTGCCAGCAGTTACTTCCAGACGGACGAGCAGTACTTC
CASSYFQTDEQYF
>.|TRBJ2-7|TRBV5-6|once
TGTGCCAGCAGCTTTGACTACAGGGGAGGCATCGAGCAGTACTTC
CASSFDYRGGIEQYF
>.|TRBJ1-5|TRBV12-3/TRBV12-4|few
TGTGCCAGCAGTTTTTTGAATAGCAATCAGCCCCAGCATTTT
CASSFLNSNQPQHF
>TRBD2|TRBJ2-3|TRBV2|.
TGTGCCAGCAGTCAGGAAGAGGGACTAGCGGCGAACACAGATACGCAGTATTTT
CASSQEEGLAANTDTQYF
>.|TRBJ1-2|TRBV30|few
TGTGCCTCCACGGGTCCCACCTTC
CASTGPTF